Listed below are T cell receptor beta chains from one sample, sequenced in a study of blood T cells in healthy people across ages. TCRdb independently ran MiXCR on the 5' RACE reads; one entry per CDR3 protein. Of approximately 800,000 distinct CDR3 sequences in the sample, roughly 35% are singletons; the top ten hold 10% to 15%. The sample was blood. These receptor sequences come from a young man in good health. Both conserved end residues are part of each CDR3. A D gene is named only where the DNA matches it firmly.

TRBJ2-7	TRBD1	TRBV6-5	CASSYSIIGTGGRYEQYF
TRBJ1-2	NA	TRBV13	CASSSTGPEANYGYTF
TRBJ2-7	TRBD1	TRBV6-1	CASRPGQGRTYEQYF
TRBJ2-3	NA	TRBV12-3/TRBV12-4	CASSFGDTQYF
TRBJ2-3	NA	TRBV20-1	CSAALDGGSTDTQYF
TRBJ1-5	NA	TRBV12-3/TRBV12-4	CASSLAGFGQPQHF
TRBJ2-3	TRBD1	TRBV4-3	CASSQVQGVDTQYF
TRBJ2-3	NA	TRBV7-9	CASSHRRTTDTQYF
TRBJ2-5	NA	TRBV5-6	CASSLELGTLGVTQYF
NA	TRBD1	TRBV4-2	CASSQATGVMSYEQYF
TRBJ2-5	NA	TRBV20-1	CSARDRMDSQETQYF
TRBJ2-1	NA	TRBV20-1	CSAPEGYNEQFF
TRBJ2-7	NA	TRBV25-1	CASSEMGQKTPEQYF
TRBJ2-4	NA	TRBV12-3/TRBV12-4	CASSFASRGAKNIQYF
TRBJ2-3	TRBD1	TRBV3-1	CASSRHPGQGAQADTQYF
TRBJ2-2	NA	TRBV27	CASSLPRQGSYRELFF
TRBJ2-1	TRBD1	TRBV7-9	CASSSRDSPYNEQFF
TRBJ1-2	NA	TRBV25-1	CASSELDIRDMNGYTF
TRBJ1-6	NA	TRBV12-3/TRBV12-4	CASSQGPSFSPLHF
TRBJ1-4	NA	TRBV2	CASSVNRDNEKPFF
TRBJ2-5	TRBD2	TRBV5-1	CASSPGLAGAETQYF
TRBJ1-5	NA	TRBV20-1	CSANTPNQPQHF
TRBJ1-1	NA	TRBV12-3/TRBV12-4	CTSSLEMMNTEAFF
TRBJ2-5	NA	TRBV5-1	CASSSPIQRQETQYF
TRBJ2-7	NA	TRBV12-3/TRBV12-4	CASSSRVLSEQYF
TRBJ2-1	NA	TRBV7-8	CASSLAETEQFF
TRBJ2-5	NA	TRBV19	CASSRTIQETQYF
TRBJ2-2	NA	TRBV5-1	CASKEATSFGELFF
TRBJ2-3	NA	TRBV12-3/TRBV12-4	CAGSPRASTDTQYF
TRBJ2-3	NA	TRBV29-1	CSARRQAAATDTQYF
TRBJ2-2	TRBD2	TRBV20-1	CSATPGLAGGPGELFF
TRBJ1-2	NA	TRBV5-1	CASSSDLTVNYGYTF
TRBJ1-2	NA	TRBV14	CASSQESYGYTF
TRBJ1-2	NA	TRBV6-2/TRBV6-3	CASSSDPGPTVLYGHTF
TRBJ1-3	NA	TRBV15	CATSPQNLPGNTIYF
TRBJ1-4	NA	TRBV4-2	CASSQGDGVDEKLFF
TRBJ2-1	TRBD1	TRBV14	CASSQNTGDREFF
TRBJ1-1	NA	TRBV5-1	CASSHDKMNTEAFF
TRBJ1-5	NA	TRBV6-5	CASSIAGNRPQHF
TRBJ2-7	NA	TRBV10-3	CAIGGSSHEQYF
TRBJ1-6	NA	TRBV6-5	CASSYWATLSSYNSPLHF
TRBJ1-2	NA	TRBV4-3	CASSRNSYGYTF
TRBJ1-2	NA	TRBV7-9	CASSLAATYGYTF
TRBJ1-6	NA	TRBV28	CASRIRESSYNSPLHF
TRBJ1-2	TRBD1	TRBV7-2	CASTPGQGVYGYTF
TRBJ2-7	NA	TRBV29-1	CSALFGAAYEQYF
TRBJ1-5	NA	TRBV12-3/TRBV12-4	CASSSTGDKPQHF
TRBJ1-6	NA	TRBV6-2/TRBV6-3	CASSWGAPLHF
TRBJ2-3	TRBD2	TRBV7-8	CASSYSGGVSDTQYF
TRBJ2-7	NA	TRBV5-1	CASSWTTGLTYEQYF
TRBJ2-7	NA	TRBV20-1	CSARDGKGSYEQYF
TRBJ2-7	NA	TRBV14	CASSSFARYEQYF
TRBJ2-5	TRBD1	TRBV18	CASSPGTGVQYF
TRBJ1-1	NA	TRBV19	CASSIGGLNEAFF
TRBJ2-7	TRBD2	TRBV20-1	CSAPQTSGGSYNEQYF
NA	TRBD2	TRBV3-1	CASSQELAGNEQYF
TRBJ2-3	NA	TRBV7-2	CASSLEGWTNTDTQYF
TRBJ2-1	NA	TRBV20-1	CSARQINEQFF